This T cell receptor (beta chain) appears in the sequencing data of a study of post-analysis software for immune sequencing data. Whole-study context: The cohort encompassed relapsing-remitting, secondary progressive and progressive-relapsing multiple sclerosis disease courses.

The authors incorporated unique molecular identifiers into the TCR beta cDNA libraries. Hundreds of thousands of cDNA molecules came from around 1 to 9.1 million T cells. In TCRdb, the PCR reads were re-called with MiXCR into one record per CDR3 protein. There are over 250,000 distinct CDR3 sequences in the sample; 36% occur only once, and around 5.2% lies in the top ten. Worth noting for this clonotype: What it recognizes is unknown.

CDR1 is KGHDR and CDR2 is SFDVKD in the germline V gene. The CDR3 is made up of 15 amino acids. Trimming stripped 5 bases from V and 2 bases from J, with 11 bases between. The study's findings and limits: Included in a set of a handful of TRBV segments more frequent in patients than controls were TRBV5-6, TRBV5-1 and TRBV20-1. Normalized Chao1 diversity was significantly lower in multiple sclerosis patients than in controls. Samples from a shared batch, those prepared together, strongly co-clustered by F measure.

Sequencing was carried out using blood. This sequence was found in a girl under 18 with multiple sclerosis. This rearrangement joins TRBV24-1 to TRBJ2-2; tentative D call: TRBD1 (7 bases). Here the CDR3 reads CATSGGDSNTGELFF. The CDR3 bases are TGTGCCACCAGTGGGGGGGACAGCAACACCGGGGAGCTGTTTTTT.